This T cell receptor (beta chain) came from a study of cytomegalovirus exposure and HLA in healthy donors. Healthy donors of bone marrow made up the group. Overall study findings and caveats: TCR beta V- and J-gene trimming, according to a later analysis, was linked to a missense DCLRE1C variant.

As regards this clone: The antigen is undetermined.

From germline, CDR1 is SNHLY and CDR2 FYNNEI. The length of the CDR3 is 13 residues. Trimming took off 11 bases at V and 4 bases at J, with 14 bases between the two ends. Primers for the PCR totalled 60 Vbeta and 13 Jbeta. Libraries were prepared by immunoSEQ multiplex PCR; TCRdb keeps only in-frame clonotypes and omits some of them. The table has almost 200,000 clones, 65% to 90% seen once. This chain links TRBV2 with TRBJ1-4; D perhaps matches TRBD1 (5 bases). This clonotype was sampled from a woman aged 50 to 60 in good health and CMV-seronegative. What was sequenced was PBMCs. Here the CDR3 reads CAGAIRLNEKLFF. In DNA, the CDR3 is TGTGCCGGGGCTATAAGACTTAATGAAAAACTGTTTTTT.